This T cell receptor beta chain appears in the sequencing data of a study of T cells in Graves' hyperthyroidism and ophthalmopathy (dated by TCRdb to about 2019). At the level of the whole study: A discovery cohort of about a hundred patients, about 40 with Graves' ophthalmopathy and fewer than 65 with stable Graves' hyperthyroidism, was used to find distinguishing TCR V-J signatures. The roughly 94 discovery patients were randomly split 7:3 into training and test sets. The paper reports TCR Vbeta CDR3 sequencing of roughly 140 peripheral blood samples: under 45 ophthalmopathy, 70 to 85 hyperthyroidism and around 17 progressor patients. In addition, the study compared T-cell repertoires in thyroid tissue and in blood from five to seven Graves' hyperthyroidism patients. After sampling, hyperthyroidism patients received methimazole starting at 30 mg daily, and ophthalmopathy patients received high-dose intravenous methylprednisolone. Prospective prediction of ophthalmopathy was tested in an independent validation cohort consisting of 18 hyperthyroidism patients and 15 to 17 patients who later progressed to ophthalmopathy.

CDR1 DFQATT and CDR2 SNEGSKA were looked up in the germline V gene (reference sequence). The CDR3 runs 10 amino acids, cysteine and phenylalanine included. The sequence is cut down to CDR3 DNA, 30 bases in frame from base 1. A remark on this clonotype: What antigen it recognizes has not been identified. Base qualities are not at hand, and no much larger clone is one base apart.

The paper as a whole reports these results and caveats: In validation, the model predicted progression to ophthalmopathy with roughly 70% sensitivity and 72.22% specificity, a median of about six months before onset. No statistical method was used to set the sample size in advance, and investigators knew the group allocation. Blood samples also contained most of the expanded thyroid clonotypes (frequency above 0.001), which suggests that blood repertoires may reflect thyroid immune responses. Ophthalmopathy was separated from stable hyperthyroidism by a 13 V-J signature model, with around 90% sensitivity and about 81% specificity obtained in cross-validation and 80%/75% obtained in testing.

Exclusion was applied to patients with uncontrolled infections, other autoimmune diseases, pregnancy or lactation. Diagnoses relied on clinical symptoms, serum thyroxine and TRAb, thyroid ultrasound and orbital computed tomography. Trizol reagent was used to extract total RNA, and RNA quality was then checked on an Agilent 2100 Bioanalyzer. Amplification of TCR beta CDR3 regions was carried out from RNA transcripts. The first round of RT-PCR for the TCR CDR3 was performed with the HTBI primer set and the Qiagen OneStep RT-PCR kit. The libraries were constructed in a second round of multiplex PCR and then size-selected and purified. The libraries were sequenced on an Illumina HiSeq2000 using paired-end 100 bp reads. In the authors' own workflow: SOAPnuke was used to process the raw data, throwing out any read that contained adapters or uncalled bases, had a mean Phred below 15, or lacked an exact constant-primer or identifier match. High-quality paired reads were merged with COPE v1.2.5, and unique nucleotide sequences were defined as clonotypes. MiTCR v1.1 was used to align the clonotypes against IMGT TRBV, TRBD and TRBJ reference segments. Only V-J combinations with frequency above 0.0001, covering 99% to 99.2% of repertoires, were analysed. A TCS score was defined as the ratio of F50 (clonal expansion) to E x V (chaos), with BLOSUM62-based TCRdist applied between CDR3 peptides within each V-J. Welch's t-statistics and random forest reduced 500 to 550 V-J features to roughly 13, which were used in a naive Bayes classifier (R e1071). Thyroid-blood repertoire similarity was quantified with the Morisita-Horn index. TCRdb trimmed public reads at Q25 via fastp, called clones via MiXCR and kept in-frame beta chains. Entries are consolidated by CDR3 protein sequence, retaining the most common genes and DNA. TCRdb's processing, not the authors', yielded these V and J calls. Here the sample has 500,000 to 600,000 distinct CDR3 sequences; over 35% occur a single time. Of the sample, about 43% falls within the top ten clones.

Sample: peripheral blood or thyroid tissue (not recorded which). The chain is assembled from TRBV20-1 and TRBJ1-1, with no reliable assignment of the D segment. This TCR was sampled from an adult woman with Graves' disease, either hyperthyroidism or ophthalmopathy (not recorded which). The nucleotides are TGCAGCCCTCGAGGAGGAGACGCTTTCTTT. Translated, this gives CSPRGGDAFF.